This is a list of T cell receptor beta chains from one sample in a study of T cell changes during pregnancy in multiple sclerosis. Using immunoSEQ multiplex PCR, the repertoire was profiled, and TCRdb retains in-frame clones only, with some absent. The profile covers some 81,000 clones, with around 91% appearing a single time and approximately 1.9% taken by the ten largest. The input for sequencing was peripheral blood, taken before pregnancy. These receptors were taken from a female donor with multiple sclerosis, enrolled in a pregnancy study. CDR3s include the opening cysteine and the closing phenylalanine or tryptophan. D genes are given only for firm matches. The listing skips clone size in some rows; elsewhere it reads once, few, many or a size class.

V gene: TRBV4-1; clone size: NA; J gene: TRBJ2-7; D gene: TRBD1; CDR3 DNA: TGCGCCAGCAGCCGAGTCGGACAGGGCGCCTACGAGCAGTACTTC; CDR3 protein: CASSRVGQGAYEQYF
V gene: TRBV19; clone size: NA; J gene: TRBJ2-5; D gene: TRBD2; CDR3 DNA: TGTGCCAGTAGCCGGGGGGGCCCCGAGACCCAGTACTTC; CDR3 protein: CASSRGGPETQYF
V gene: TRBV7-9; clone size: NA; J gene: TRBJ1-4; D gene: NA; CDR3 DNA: TGTGCCAGCAGCTTAACGGCAGCGGGAAGTGAAAAACTGTTTTTT; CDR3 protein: CASSLTAAGSEKLFF
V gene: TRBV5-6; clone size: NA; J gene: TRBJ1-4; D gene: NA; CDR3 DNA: TGTGCCAGCAGCTTTGGAGGGCATGAAAAACTGTTTTTT; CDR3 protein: CASSFGGHEKLFF
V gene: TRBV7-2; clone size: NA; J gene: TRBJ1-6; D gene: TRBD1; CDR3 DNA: TGTGCCAGCAGCCCAATTGGAAGGGGACAGGGGGGCTCACCCCTCCACTTT; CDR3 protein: CASSPIGRGQGGSPLHF
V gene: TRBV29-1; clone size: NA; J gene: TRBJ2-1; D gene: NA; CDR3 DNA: TGCAGCGTTGGGCTAGGCTACAATGAGCAGTTCTTC; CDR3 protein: CSVGLGYNEQFF
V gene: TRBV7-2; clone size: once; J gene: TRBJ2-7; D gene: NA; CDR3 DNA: TGTGCCAGCAGCCGACCCGGGTACGGGGGAGGCTACGAGCAGTACTTC; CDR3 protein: CASSRPGYGGGYEQYF
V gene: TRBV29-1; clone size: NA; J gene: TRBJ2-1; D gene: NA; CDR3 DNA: TGCAGCGTTGAAGGGCAGGGGTTCAGCGAGCAGTTCTTC; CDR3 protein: CSVEGQGFSEQFF
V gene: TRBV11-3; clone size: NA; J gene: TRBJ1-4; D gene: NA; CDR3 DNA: TGTGCCCTGGGAGGTGTTCAAGGACGAGAGAATGAAAAACTGTTTTTT; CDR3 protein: CALGGVQGRENEKLFF
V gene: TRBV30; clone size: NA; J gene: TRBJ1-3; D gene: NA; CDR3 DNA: TGTGCCTGGAGGGGTCGGGGAACTGGAAACACCATATATTTT; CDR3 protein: CAWRGRGTGNTIYF
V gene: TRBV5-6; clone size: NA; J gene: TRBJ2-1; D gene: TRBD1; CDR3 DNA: TGTGCCAGCAGAACCGGGACAGGGAGCTACAATGAGCAGTTCTTC; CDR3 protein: CASRTGTGSYNEQFF
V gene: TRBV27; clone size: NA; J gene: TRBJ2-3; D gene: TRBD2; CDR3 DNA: TGTGCCAGCAGTTTATACCGGGGGGGCACAGATACGCAGTATTTT; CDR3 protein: CASSLYRGGTDTQYF
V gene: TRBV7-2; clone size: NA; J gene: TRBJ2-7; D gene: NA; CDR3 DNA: TGTGCCAGCAGCCCCCCCAACGGGGGTGAGCAGTACTTC; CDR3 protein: CASSPPNGGEQYF
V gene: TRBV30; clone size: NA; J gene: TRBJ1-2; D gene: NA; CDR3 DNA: TGTGCCTGGGAGGTAACAGGACCACCTGGCTTCTATGGCTACACCTTC; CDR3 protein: CAWEVTGPPGFYGYTF
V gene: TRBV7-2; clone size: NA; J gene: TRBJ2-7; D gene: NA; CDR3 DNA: TGTGCCAGCAGCTTCACCAGGGGAACCTACGAGCAGTACTTC; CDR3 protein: CASSFTRGTYEQYF
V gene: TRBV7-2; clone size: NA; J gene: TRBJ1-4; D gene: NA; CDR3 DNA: TGTGCCAGCAGCCAGTTAGGGTCCCGCGGGGAAAAACTGTTTTTT; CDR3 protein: CASSQLGSRGEKLFF
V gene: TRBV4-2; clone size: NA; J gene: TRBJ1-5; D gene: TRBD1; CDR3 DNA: TGTGCCAGCAGCCAAGCAGACAGGGGGCCTAATCAGCCCCAGCATTTT; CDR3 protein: CASSQADRGPNQPQHF
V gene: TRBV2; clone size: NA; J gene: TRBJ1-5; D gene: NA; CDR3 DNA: TGTGCCAGCAGGCAACGGGGGGGAAGGGATCAGCCCCAGCATTTT; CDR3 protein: CASRQRGGRDQPQHF
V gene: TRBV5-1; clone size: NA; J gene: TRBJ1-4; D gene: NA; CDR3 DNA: TGCGCCAGCACCCCGGCCCCGGGCGGGGATGAAAAACTGTTTTTT; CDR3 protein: CASTPAPGGDEKLFF
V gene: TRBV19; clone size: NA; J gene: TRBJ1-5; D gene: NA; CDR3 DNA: TGTGCCAGTAGTATATTGGGCCCGACGCCCCAGCATTTT; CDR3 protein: CASSILGPTPQHF
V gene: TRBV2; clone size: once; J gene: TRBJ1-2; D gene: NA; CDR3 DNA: TGTGCCAGCAGTAGAGGATGGGGGCGGACGAAAGTCTATGGCTACACCTTC; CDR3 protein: CASSRGWGRTKVYGYTF
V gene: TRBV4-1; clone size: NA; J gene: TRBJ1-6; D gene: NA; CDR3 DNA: TGCGCCAGCAGCCAAGGGCCCCCCCTCCCCAGGGCGAAATTCAGTTCACCCCTCCACTTT; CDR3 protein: CASSQGPPLPRAKFSSPLHF
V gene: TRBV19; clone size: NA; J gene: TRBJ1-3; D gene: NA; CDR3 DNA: TGTGCCAGTAGTATTGGACGGGGGATTTCTGGAAACACCATATATTTT; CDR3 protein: CASSIGRGISGNTIYF
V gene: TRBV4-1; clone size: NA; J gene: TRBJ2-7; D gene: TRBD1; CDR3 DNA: TGCGCCAGCAGCCACGACGACTTGGGACAGTCCTACGAGCAGTACTTC; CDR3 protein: CASSHDDLGQSYEQYF
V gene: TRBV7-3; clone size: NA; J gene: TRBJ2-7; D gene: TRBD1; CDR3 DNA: TGTGCCAGCAGCCCCGGACAGGGGGGCGAGCAGTACTTC; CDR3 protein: CASSPGQGGEQYF
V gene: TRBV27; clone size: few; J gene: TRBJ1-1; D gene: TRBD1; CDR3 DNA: TGTGCCAGCAGCTTGACAGGGCGGAACACTGAAGCTTTCTTT; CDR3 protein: CASSLTGRNTEAFF
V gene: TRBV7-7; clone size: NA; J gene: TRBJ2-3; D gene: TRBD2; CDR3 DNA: TGTGCTAGCAGCCAACACCTAGGACTAGCGGGGGCCACAGATACGCAGTATTTT; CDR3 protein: CASSQHLGLAGATDTQYF
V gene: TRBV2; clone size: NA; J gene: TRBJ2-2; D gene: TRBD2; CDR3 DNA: TGTGCCAGCAGCTTCGAGCGGGGGGCTAACACCGGGGAGCTGTTTTTT; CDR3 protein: CASSFERGANTGELFF
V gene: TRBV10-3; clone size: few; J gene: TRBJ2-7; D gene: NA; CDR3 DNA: TGTGCCGCCCAACAGGCGCCGAGGAGCGACGAGCAGTACTTC; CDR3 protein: CAAQQAPRSDEQYF
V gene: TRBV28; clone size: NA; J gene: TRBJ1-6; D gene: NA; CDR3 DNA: TGTGCCAGCAGTTTACCCCAGGGATATAATTCACCCCTCCACTTT; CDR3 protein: CASSLPQGYNSPLHF
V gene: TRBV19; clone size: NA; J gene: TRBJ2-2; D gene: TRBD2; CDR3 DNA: TGTGCCAGTCCCCTAGCGGGGGCGAACACCGGGGAGCTGTTTTTT; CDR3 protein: CASPLAGANTGELFF
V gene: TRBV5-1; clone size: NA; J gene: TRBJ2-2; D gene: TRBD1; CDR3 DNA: TGCGCCAGCGCCCGGACAGGGGGCTACACCGGGGAGCTGTTTTTT; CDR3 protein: CASARTGGYTGELFF
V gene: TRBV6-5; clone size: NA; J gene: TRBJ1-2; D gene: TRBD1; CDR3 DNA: TGTGCCAGCAGTACGGGGACAGGGAAGGCCTATGGCTACACCTTC; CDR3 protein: CASSTGTGKAYGYTF
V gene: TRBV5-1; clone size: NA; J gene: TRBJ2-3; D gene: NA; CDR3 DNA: TGCGCCAGCAGCTTGCCAACGACTAGCACAGATACGCAGTATTTT; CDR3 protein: CASSLPTTSTDTQYF
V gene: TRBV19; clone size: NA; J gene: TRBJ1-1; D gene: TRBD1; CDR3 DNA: TGTGCCAGTAGCGACAGGGCGAACACTGAAGCTTTCTTT; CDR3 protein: CASSDRANTEAFF
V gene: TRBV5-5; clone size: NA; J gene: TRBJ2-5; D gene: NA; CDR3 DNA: TGTGCCAGCAGCTTGGGGCAAACCCAAGAGACCCAGTACTTC; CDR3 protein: CASSLGQTQETQYF
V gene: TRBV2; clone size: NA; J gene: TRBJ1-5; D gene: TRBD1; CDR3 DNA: TGTGCCAGCAGTGTAACAGGGGGCAATCAGCCCCAGCATTTT; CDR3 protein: CASSVTGGNQPQHF
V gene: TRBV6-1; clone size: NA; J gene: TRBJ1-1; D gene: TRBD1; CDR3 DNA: TGTGCCATCCGACAGGGTCCTGAAGCTTTCTTT; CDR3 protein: CAIRQGPEAFF
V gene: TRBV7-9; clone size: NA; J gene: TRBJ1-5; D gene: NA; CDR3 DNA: TGTGCCAGCAGCGCGGACAGCGAATATCAGCCCCAGCATTTT; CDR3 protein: CASSADSEYQPQHF
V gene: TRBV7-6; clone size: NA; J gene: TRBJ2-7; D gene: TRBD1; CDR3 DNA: TGTGCCAGCAGCCAAGGGGACAGGGGCACCTACGAGCAGTACTTC; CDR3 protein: CASSQGDRGTYEQYF
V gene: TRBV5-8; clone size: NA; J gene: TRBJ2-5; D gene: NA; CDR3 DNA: TGTGCCAGCGGGGGGGCGTACGAGACCCAGTACTTC; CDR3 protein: CASGGAYETQYF
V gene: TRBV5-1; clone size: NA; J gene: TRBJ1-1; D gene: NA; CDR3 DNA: TGCGCCAACCCCGGGAATTACACTGAAGCTTTCTTT; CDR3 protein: CANPGNYTEAFF
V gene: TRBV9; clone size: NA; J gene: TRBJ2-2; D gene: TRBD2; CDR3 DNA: TGTGCCAGCAGCCGGGGGCGGGGGGTTTACACCGGGGAGCTGTTTTTT; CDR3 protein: CASSRGRGVYTGELFF
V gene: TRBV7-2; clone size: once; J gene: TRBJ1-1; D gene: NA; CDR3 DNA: TGTGCCAGCAGCTTACAGGGGAACACTGAAGCTTTCTTT; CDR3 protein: CASSLQGNTEAFF
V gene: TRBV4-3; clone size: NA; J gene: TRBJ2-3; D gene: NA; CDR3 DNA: TGCGCCAGCAGCGCAGGGGGGACAGATACGCAGTATTTT; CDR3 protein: CASSAGGTDTQYF
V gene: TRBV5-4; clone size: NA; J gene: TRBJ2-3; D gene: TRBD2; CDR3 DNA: TGTGCCACCACTCCTTCCGGGGGGGGCACAGATACGCAGTATTTT; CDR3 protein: CATTPSGGGTDTQYF
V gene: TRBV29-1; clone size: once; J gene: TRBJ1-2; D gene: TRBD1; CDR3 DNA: TGCAGCGTTGAAGACAACAGGGGAGGCGGCTACACCTTC; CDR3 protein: CSVEDNRGGGYTF
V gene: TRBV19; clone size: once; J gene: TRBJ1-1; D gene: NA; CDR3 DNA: TGTGCCAGTAGTCCCGGGTTTATGAACACTGAAGCTTTCTTT; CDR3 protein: CASSPGFMNTEAFF
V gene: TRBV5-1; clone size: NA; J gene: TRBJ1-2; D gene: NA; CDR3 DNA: TGCGCCAGCAGCGTACAGGGTTCTGGCTACACCTTC; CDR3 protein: CASSVQGSGYTF
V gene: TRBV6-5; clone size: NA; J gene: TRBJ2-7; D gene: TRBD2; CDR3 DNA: TGTGCCAGCAGTTACGGCGGGGGAGTCAACGAGCAGTACTTC; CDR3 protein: CASSYGGGVNEQYF
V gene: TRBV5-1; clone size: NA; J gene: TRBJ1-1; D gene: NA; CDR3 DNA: TGCGCCAGCAGCTTGGGATTCGGCGGGGACACTGAAGCTTTCTTT; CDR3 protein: CASSLGFGGDTEAFF
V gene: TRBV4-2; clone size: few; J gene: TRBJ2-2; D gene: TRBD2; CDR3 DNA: TGTGCCAGCAGTCCTAGCGGGGGCCTTGGGGCCGGGGAGCTGTTTTTT; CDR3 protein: CASSPSGGLGAGELFF
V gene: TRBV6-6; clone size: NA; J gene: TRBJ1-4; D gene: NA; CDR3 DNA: TGTGCCAGCAGCCGCGGGGAGGAGGAAAAACTGTTTTTT; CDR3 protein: CASSRGEEEKLFF